The rows below give T cell receptor beta chains drawn from one sample of a study of blood T cells in healthy people across ages. A single record per CDR3 protein comes from TCRdb applying MiXCR to the 5' RACE reads. This sample has about 1.8 million distinct CDR3 sequences, with around 50% found just once. The sequenced sample was blood. The receptor set was obtained from a woman aged 40 to 50 in good health. Each CDR3 is given with its conserved first and last residue. Each record gives: V gene, J gene, clone size, D gene, CDR3 DNA, CDR3 protein. The D gene is left open where the match is weak. Size values are once, few and many counts, or a class for expanded clones, and some rows have none.

V gene: TRBV3-1
J gene: TRBJ2-4
clone size: NA
D gene: NA
CDR3 DNA: TGTGCCAGCAGCCAAAGGGGCTGGGGCAAAAACATTCAGTACTTC
CDR3 protein: CASSQRGWGKNIQYF

V gene: TRBV24-1
J gene: TRBJ2-1
clone size: once
D gene: TRBD2
CDR3 DNA: TGTGCCACCAGTGATTGGACTAGGAACAACAATGAGCAGTTCTTC
CDR3 protein: CATSDWTRNNNEQFF

V gene: TRBV6-2/TRBV6-3
J gene: TRBJ1-2
clone size: few
D gene: NA
CDR3 DNA: TGTGCCAGCGGCAGAAGCTATGGCTACACCTTC
CDR3 protein: CASGRSYGYTF

V gene: TRBV10-3
J gene: TRBJ2-5
clone size: once
D gene: NA
CDR3 DNA: TGTGCCATCATTCGCCAGAAGACCCAGTACTTC
CDR3 protein: CAIIRQKTQYF

V gene: TRBV13
J gene: TRBJ1-6
clone size: NA
D gene: NA
CDR3 DNA: TGTGCCAGCAGCTTAGGTATCCGGGGGAATTCACCCCTCCACTTT
CDR3 protein: CASSLGIRGNSPLHF

V gene: TRBV29-1
J gene: TRBJ2-2
clone size: NA
D gene: TRBD2
CDR3 DNA: TGCAGCGTTGTAATGGGCGGGGGGTCGAACACCGGGGAGCTGTTTTTT
CDR3 protein: CSVVMGGGSNTGELFF

V gene: TRBV29-1
J gene: TRBJ1-4
clone size: NA
D gene: NA
CDR3 DNA: TGCAGCGTTTGGACAGTGGGTGAAAAACTGTTTTTT
CDR3 protein: CSVWTVGEKLFF

V gene: TRBV6-2/TRBV6-3
J gene: TRBJ2-5
clone size: few
D gene: NA
CDR3 DNA: TGTGCCAGCAGTTCCCTTATTGGACAAGAGACCCAGTACTTC
CDR3 protein: CASSSLIGQETQYF

V gene: TRBV7-2
J gene: TRBJ2-7
clone size: NA
D gene: TRBD1
CDR3 DNA: TGTGCCAGCAGCTTAGTCGGGACAGGCCGAAGTGGCGAGCAGTACTTC
CDR3 protein: CASSLVGTGRSGEQYF

V gene: TRBV10-3
J gene: TRBJ1-1
clone size: NA
D gene: TRBD1
CDR3 DNA: TGTGCCAGCACAGGGGGCGGGTACACTGAAGCTTTCTTT
CDR3 protein: CASTGGGYTEAFF